This T cell receptor beta chain came from a study of spatial heterogeneity in lung cancer. Study-level results: Intratumoral expanded alpha and beta TCR counts were found to track tumor mutation counts.

This clonotype was recorded many times. No antigen is known for it. The CDR3 has 15 residues. The germline V gene encodes CDR1 SGHRS and CDR2 YFSETQ. V lost 4 bases to trimming and J lost 0 bases; unmatched junction nucleotides: 6. A single record per CDR3 protein comes from TCRdb applying MiXCR to the 5' RACE reads. The data contain 15,000 to 20,000 distinct CDR3 sequences, less than 8% of them seen just once; the ten biggest clones take up 23%. Documented time point: sample taken at primary tumor resection. Whole RNA obtained from tumor, nontumor lung or frozen PBMC underwent sequencing without sorting.

The chain combines TRBV5-1 with TRBJ1-1, with TRBD1 matching 7 bases. Specimen: lung tumor tissue, collected at surgery. The TCR sequence derives from a male donor with early-stage non-small cell lung cancer. The CDR3 DNA reads as TGCGCCAGCAGCCCCCTGGGACAGTTGAACACTGAAGCTTTCTTT. It yields the protein CASSPLGQLNTEAFF.